This TCR beta chain was observed in a study of monozygotic twins with cystic fibrosis. For the study at large: Roughly 3 micrograms of fragmented DNA underwent approximately 15 PCR cycles for library preparation. Findings and limits, study-wide: In this small cohort, shared CDR3 numbers showed no association with age, concordance or disease severity. Monozygotic CF twin pairs shared significantly more nucleotide-identical clonotypes than unrelated CF individuals did. In 13 of 16 pairs, V gene usage was closest to the co-twin's.

In the case of this clone: What it recognizes is unknown.

The CDR3 loop spans 16 amino acids. Trimming removed 3 bases from V and 3 bases from J, with 15 bases in between. Germline V lookup: CDR1 MNHEY, CDR2 SMNVEV (reference sequence). Only in-frame clones appear in the TCRdb table, and some are missing; sequencing was by immunoSEQ multiplex PCR. The profile shows around 30,000 clones, around four fifths of them singletons. The TCR comes from a girl aged 2 to 10 with cystic fibrosis. Sequencing was carried out using blood. J is TRBJ2-1 and V is TRBV27, with D maybe TRBD2 (5 bases). The CDR3 coding sequence is TGTGCCAGCAGTTTGTCGCGGCGGGTTGGCTACAATGAGCAGTTCTTC. It codes for CASSLSRRVGYNEQFF.